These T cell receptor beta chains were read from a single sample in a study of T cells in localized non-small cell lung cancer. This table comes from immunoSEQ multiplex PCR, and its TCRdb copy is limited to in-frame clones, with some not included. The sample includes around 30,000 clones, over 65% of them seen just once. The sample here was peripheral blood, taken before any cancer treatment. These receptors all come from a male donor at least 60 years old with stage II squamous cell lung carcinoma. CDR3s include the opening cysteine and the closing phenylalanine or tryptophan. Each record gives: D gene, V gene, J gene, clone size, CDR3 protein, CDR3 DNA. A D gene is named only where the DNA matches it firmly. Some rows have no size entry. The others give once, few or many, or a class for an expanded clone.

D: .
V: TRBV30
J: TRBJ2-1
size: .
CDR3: CAWSVSYNEQFF
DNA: TGTGCCTGGAGTGTCAGCTACAATGAGCAGTTCTTC

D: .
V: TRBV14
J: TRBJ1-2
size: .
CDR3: CASSPGENYGYTF
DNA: TGTGCCAGCAGCCCAGGCGAAAACTATGGCTACACCTTC

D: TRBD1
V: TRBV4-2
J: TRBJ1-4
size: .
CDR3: CASSRTGVYEKLFF
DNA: TGTGCCAGCAGCCGAACAGGGGTTTATGAAAAACTGTTTTTT

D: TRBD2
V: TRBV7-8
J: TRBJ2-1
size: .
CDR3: CASRKGLGLSEQFF
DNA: TGTGCCAGCAGGAAAGGACTAGGGTTGAGTGAGCAGTTCTTC

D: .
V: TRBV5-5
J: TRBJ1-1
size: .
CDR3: CASSLFGPTDTEAFF
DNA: TGTGCCAGCAGCTTGTTCGGACCGACGGACACTGAAGCTTTCTTT

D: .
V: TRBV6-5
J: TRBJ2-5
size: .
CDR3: CASKSPGGETQYF
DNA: TGTGCCAGCAAGTCCCCAGGAGGGGAGACCCAGTACTTC

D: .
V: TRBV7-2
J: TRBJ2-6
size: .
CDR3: CASSLGVSSPGANVLTF
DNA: TGTGCCAGCAGCTTAGGGGTCTCCTCTCCGGGGGCCAACGTCCTGACTTTC

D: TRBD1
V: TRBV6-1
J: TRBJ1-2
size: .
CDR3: CASSATGEVGYTF
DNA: TGTGCCAGCAGTGCCACAGGGGAGGTTGGCTACACCTTC

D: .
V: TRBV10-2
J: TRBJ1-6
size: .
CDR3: CASTGMNGDSPLHF
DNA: TGCGCCAGTACTGGGATGAACGGGGATTCACCCCTCCACTTT

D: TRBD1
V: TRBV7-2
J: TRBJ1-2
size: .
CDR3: CASSYPPGQGAYGYTF
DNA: TGTGCCAGCAGCTATCCCCCGGGACAGGGGGCCTATGGCTACACCTTC

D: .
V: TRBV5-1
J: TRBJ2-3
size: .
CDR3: CASSSRGDTQYF
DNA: TGCGCCAGCAGCTCCCGGGGCGATACGCAGTATTTT

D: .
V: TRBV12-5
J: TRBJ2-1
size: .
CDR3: CASGEGQGLSMTEQFF
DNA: TGTGCTAGTGGAGAGGGGCAGGGTTTAAGCATGACTGAGCAGTTCTTC

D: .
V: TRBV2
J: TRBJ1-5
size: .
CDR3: CASRAGSSQPQHF
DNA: TGTGCCAGCAGAGCTGGAAGTTCGCAGCCCCAGCATTTT

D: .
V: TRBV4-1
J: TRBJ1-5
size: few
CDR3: CASSQDGQAYHQPQHF
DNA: TGCGCCAGCAGCCAAGATGGTCAGGCCTACCATCAGCCCCAGCATTTT

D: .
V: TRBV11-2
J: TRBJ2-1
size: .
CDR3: CASSRERGANEQFF
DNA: TGTGCCAGCAGTCGAGAACGGGGGGCCAATGAGCAGTTCTTC

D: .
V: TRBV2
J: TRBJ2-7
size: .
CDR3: CASERVTGTLAYEQYF
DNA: TGTGCCAGCGAGAGAGTAACGGGGACATTAGCCTACGAGCAGTACTTC

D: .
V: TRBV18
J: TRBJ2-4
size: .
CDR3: CASSPSTGFGDLAKNIQYF
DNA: TGTGCCAGCTCACCATCGACAGGTTTTGGGGACTTAGCCAAAAACATTCAGTACTTC

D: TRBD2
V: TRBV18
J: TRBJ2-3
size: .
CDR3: CASSPLSGSTDTQYF
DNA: TGTGCCAGCTCACCACTAAGCGGGAGTACTGATACGCAGTATTTT

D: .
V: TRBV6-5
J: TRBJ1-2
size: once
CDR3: CASRRTDSHYGYTF
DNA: TGTGCCAGCAGAAGGACAGATTCACATTATGGCTACACCTTC

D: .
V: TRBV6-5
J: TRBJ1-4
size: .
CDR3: CASSSRGGLELFF
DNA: TGTGCCAGCAGTTCCCGGGGGGGGTTAGAGCTGTTTTTT

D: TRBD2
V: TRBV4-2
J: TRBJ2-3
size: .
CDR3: CASSRRLAGGGTDTQYF
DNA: TGTGCCAGCAGCCGTAGACTAGCGGGAGGGGGCACAGATACGCAGTATTTT

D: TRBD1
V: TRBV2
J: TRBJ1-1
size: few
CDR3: CASRRIGTGRLNTEAFF
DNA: TGTGCCAGCCGAAGAATTGGGACAGGGCGATTGAACACTGAAGCTTTCTTT

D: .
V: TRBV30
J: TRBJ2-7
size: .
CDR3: CAWRPTAAYEQYF
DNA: TGTGCCTGGAGACCAACGGCGGCCTACGAGCAGTACTTC

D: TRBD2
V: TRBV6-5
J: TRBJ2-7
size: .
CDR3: CASRTAGYEQYF
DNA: TGTGCCAGCAGGACAGCGGGATACGAGCAGTACTTC

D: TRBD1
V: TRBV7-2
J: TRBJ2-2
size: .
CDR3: CASSRLTGGNGELFF
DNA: TGTGCCAGCAGTCGTCTTACAGGGGGCAACGGGGAGCTGTTTTTT

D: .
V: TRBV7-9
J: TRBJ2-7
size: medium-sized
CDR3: CASSRLGDRSYEQYF
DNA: TGTGCCAGCAGCCGATTGGGAGACCGGTCCTACGAGCAGTACTTC

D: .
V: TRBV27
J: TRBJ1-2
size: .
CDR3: CASSFKPLYGYTF
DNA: TGTGCCAGCAGTTTCAAACCCTTATATGGCTACACCTTC

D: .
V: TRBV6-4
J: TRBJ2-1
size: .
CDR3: CASSVSPSYEQFF
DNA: TGTGCCAGCAGCGTGAGTCCTTCATATGAGCAGTTCTTC

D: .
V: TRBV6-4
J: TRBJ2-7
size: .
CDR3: CASRGFPYEQYF
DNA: TGTGCCAGCAGGGGATTCCCCTACGAGCAGTACTTC

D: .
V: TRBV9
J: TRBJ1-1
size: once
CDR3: CASSVAPEKGTEAFF
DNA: TGTGCCAGCAGCGTAGCTCCCGAGAAGGGTACTGAAGCTTTCTTT

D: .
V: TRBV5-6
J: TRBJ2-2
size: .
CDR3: CASSWLGPTTNTGELFF
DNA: TGTGCCAGCAGCTGGCTAGGACCGACTACGAACACCGGGGAGCTGTTTTTT

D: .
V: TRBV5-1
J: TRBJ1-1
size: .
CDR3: CASSLAGSPNTEAFF
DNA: TGCGCCAGCAGCTTGGCGGGCAGTCCTAACACTGAAGCTTTCTTT

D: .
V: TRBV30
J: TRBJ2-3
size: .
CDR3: CAWSGGREADTQYF
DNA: TGTGCCTGGAGTGGTGGCAGGGAGGCCGATACGCAGTATTTT

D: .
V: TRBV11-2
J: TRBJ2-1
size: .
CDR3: CASTRDSDYNEQFF
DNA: TGTGCCAGTACCCGGGACTCGGACTACAATGAGCAGTTCTTC

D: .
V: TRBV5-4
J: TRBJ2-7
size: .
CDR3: CASGGGSESYEQYF
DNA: TGTGCCAGCGGAGGGGGATCGGAGTCCTACGAGCAGTACTTC

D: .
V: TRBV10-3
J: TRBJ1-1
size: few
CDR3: CAISTRSVVNTEAFF
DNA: TGTGCCATCAGTACGAGATCGGTTGTGAACACTGAAGCTTTCTTT

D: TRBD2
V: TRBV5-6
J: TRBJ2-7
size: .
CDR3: CASSLFGGNYEQYF
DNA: TGTGCCAGCAGCTTGTTCGGGGGGAACTACGAGCAGTACTTC

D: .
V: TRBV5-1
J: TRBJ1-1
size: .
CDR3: CASSDFGETEAFF
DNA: TGCGCCAGCAGCGATTTCGGGGAAACTGAAGCTTTCTTT

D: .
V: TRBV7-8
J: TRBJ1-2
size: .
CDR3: CASSLEDRRGYTF
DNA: TGTGCCAGCAGCTTAGAGGACCGGAGGGGCTACACCTTC

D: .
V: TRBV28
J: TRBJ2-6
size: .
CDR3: CASRISGANVLTF
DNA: TGTGCCAGCAGAATTTCTGGGGCCAACGTCCTGACTTTC

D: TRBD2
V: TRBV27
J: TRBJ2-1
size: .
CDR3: CASSPDGAGGPDNEQFF
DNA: TGTGCCAGCAGTCCCGATGGAGCGGGAGGGCCTGACAATGAGCAGTTCTTC

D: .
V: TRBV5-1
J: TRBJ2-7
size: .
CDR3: CASRPDPGIGEQYF
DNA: TGCGCCAGCAGACCGGACCCGGGAATCGGAGAGCAGTACTTC

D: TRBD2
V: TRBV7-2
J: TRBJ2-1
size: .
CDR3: CASSLTSGGYNEQFF
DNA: TGTGCCAGCAGCCTAACTAGCGGGGGGTACAATGAGCAGTTCTTC

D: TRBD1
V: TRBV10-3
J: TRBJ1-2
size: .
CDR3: CAISVSQFGTGTHNYGYTF
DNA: TGTGCCATCAGTGTCTCACAATTCGGGACAGGGACTCATAACTATGGCTACACCTTC

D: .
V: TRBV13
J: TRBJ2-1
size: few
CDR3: CASSSSVEQFF
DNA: TGTGCCAGCAGCTCTAGCGTCGAGCAGTTCTTC